The present TCR beta chain was sequenced within a study of Tregs in tolerant kidney transplant recipients. Assay: immunoSEQ multiplex PCR; the TCRdb copy retains only in-frame clones and omits some. This sample's clone table lists under 55,000 clones. Concerning this clone: The antigen is not known. The CDR3 goes on 3 residues after the read ends, and that part is filled in from the germline J gene.

Study-wide findings and caveats: Biological reproducibility was not directly addressed, but technical replication error appeared minimal. Some patients' samples used different primers over time, so nucleotide sequences weren't comparable. Antigen-driven expansion was suggested because donor-specific Tregs expanded more than all Tregs in tolerant patients.

Trimming removed 6 bases from V and 4 bases from J; junction bases left unmatched: 7. The CDR3 length is 15 residues. Per germline, CDR1 SGHTA and CDR2 FQGNSA. The chain couples TRBV7-2 to TRBJ2-2; 8 nucleotides agree with TRBD2. The sequencing used CD4+ T cells from blood, collected before the transplant. This receptor was identified in a human donor who received a combined kidney and bone marrow transplant. CDR3 amino acids: CASSKAGVITGELFF. Partial CDR3 DNA: TGTGCCAGCAGTAAAGCGGGGGTGATCACCGGGGAG.